This T cell receptor (beta chain) was sequenced during a study of blood T cells in healthy people across ages. This clonotype was seen a handful of times. Sample-barcoded 5' priming and a J-beta primer mix drove a second PCR of about 6 to 12 cycles. Researchers report that a template-switch adaptor with 12 random nucleotides tagged each cDNA molecule. TCRdb re-analysed the 5' RACE reads in MiXCR, keeping a single row per CDR3 protein. This table has 760,000 or so distinct CDR3 sequences, 20% to 25% appearing once. This same sample was also part of a study on T cells of mothers and their children. That investigation notes: Each mother yielded more than 10 million TCR beta CDR3 reads. Each child yielded a few million reads.

The sequenced sample consisted of blood. This TCR was sampled from a boy younger than 18 in good health.

CDR3: CSARDLKRGTDTQYF. Written as DNA, the CDR3 is TGCAGTGCTAGGGATCTGAAGCGGGGCACAGATACGCAGTATTTT. This chain uses TRBV20-1 with TRBJ2-3; D perhaps matches TRBD2 (6 bases). Trimming took 3 bases from V and 1 from J, leaving 14 bases between them. The CDR3 length is 15 residues. Germline V CDR1 and CDR2: DFQATT, SNEGSKA (reference sequence).